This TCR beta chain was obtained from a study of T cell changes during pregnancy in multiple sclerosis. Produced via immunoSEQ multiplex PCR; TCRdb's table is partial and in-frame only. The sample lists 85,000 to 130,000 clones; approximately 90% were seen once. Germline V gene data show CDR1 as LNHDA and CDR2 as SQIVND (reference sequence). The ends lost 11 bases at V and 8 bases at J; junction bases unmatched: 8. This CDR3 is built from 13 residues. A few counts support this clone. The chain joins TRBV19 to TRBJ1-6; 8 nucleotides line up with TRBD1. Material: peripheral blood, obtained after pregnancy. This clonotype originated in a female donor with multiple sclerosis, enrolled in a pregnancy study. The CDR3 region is CAVGPGGHSPLHF. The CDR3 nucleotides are TGTGCCGTAGGACCAGGGGGCCATTCACCCCTCCACTTT.